A selection of T cell receptor beta chains follows, all from one sample in a study of T cell responses to AZD1222 COVID-19 vaccine. Data came from immunoSEQ multiplex PCR; TCRdb stores just in-frame clones and leaves some out. The profile shows fewer than 120,000 clones, around 92% of them singletons. Sequences were derived from peripheral blood, sampled on day 0 of AZD1222 vaccination. The origin of the receptors is an adult in good health. Both conserved end residues are part of each CDR3. D genes are given only for firm matches. Rows may omit the clone size; those that give it use once, few, many or a size class.

D	V	J	size	CDR3	DNA
-	TRBV10-3	TRBJ2-3	-	CAISASTDTQYF	TGTGCCATCAGCGCTAGCACAGATACGCAGTATTTT
-	TRBV5-1	TRBJ1-1	-	CASSLDPLGQPNTEAFF	TGCGCCAGCAGCTTGGACCCCCTGGGTCAACCGAACACTGAAGCTTTCTTT
TRBD1	TRBV2	TRBJ1-3	-	CASSADRGLSGNTIYF	TGTGCCAGCAGTGCCGACAGGGGGCTCTCTGGAAACACCATATATTTT
-	TRBV7-9	TRBJ1-4	-	CASSLKVEKLFF	TGTGCCAGCAGCTTAAAGGTGGAAAAACTGTTTTTT
-	TRBV7-2	TRBJ2-7	-	CASSLAGPYEQYF	TGTGCCAGCAGCTTGGCCGGTCCCTACGAGCAGTACTTC
TRBD1	TRBV5-8	TRBJ1-2	once	CASSHRTGQVTPFYGYTF	TGTGCCAGCAGCCACCGGACGGGACAGGTCACCCCCTTCTATGGCTACACCTTC
-	TRBV2	TRBJ1-5	-	CASSGSSNQPQHF	TGTGCCAGCAGCGGCAGTAGCAATCAGCCCCAGCATTTT
-	TRBV19	TRBJ1-1	-	CASSSGTNTEAFF	TGTGCCAGTAGTTCAGGAACGAACACTGAAGCTTTCTTT
-	TRBV29-1	TRBJ2-7	-	CSGLLGGYEQYF	TGCAGCGGCCTTCTAGGGGGCTACGAGCAGTACTTC
-	TRBV7-9	TRBJ1-3	-	CASSSLGSGNTIYF	TGTGCCAGCAGCTCCTTGGGCTCTGGAAACACCATATATTTT
-	TRBV3-1/TRBV3-2	TRBJ1-5	-	CASSQDGPHQPQHF	TGTGCCAGCAGCCAAGATGGACCCCATCAGCCCCAGCATTTT
-	TRBV15	TRBJ2-6	-	CATSRDVGLVSGANVLTF	TGTGCCACCAGCAGAGATGTCGGTCTTGTCTCTGGGGCCAACGTCCTGACTTTC
TRBD1	TRBV29-1	TRBJ2-7	-	CSVGTGMDYEQYF	TGCAGCGTGGGGACAGGAATGGATTACGAGCAGTACTTC
-	TRBV7-8	TRBJ1-4	-	CASSLDQATNEKLFF	TGTGCCAGCAGCTTAGACCAAGCAACTAATGAAAAACTGTTTTTT
-	TRBV6-5	TRBJ1-4	-	CASSYAQGQADKGLFF	TGTGCCAGCAGTTACGCCCAGGGACAAGCCGACAAGGGGCTGTTTTTT
-	TRBV3-1/TRBV3-2	TRBJ1-1	-	CASSAKWGQNTEAFF	TGTGCCAGCAGCGCCAAGTGGGGTCAGAACACTGAAGCTTTCTTT
TRBD1	TRBV15	TRBJ1-1	-	CATSREDRVVYTEAFF	TGTGCCACCAGCAGAGAGGACAGGGTAGTGTACACTGAAGCTTTCTTT
-	TRBV27	TRBJ2-3	-	CASSLSRRGRSTDTQYF	TGTGCCAGCAGTTTATCTAGGCGGGGACGATCCACAGATACGCAGTATTTT
-	TRBV30	TRBJ1-5	-	CAWSSGQSNQPQHF	TGTGCCTGGAGTAGTGGACAGAGCAATCAGCCCCAGCATTTT
TRBD1	TRBV28	TRBJ1-4	-	CATVSLTGGSGKLFF	TGTGCCACCGTCTCCCTGACAGGGGGCAGCGGAAAACTGTTTTTT
TRBD1	TRBV6-5	TRBJ1-2	-	CASISPGTGAYGYTF	TGTGCCAGCATCTCCCCCGGGACAGGGGCCTATGGCTACACCTTC
-	TRBV28	TRBJ2-5	-	CASSFGTGGPETQYF	TGTGCCAGCAGTTTTGGGACCGGAGGGCCAGAGACCCAGTACTTC
TRBD2	TRBV9	TRBJ2-2	-	CASSEGLGKSGELFF	TGTGCCAGCAGCGAGGGACTAGGGAAATCCGGGGAGCTGTTTTTT
-	TRBV5-1	TRBJ2-2	-	CASSLAADITTGELFF	TGCGCCAGCAGCTTGGCCGCAGACATCACGACCGGGGAGCTGTTTTTT
-	TRBV5-4	TRBJ2-2	-	CASSLETGRPTGELFF	TGTGCCAGCAGCCTCGAGACAGGCCGTCCCACCGGGGAGCTGTTTTTT
TRBD2	TRBV5-8	TRBJ2-7	-	CASSGEGSYEQYF	TGTGCCAGCAGCGGGGAGGGGTCCTACGAGCAGTACTTC
-	TRBV6-5	TRBJ1-5	-	CASMGKQGLQPQHF	TGTGCCAGCATGGGTAAACAGGGTTTGCAGCCCCAGCATTTT
-	TRBV18	TRBJ1-1	-	CASSEGRRVNTEAFF	TGTGCCAGCTCAGAGGGTCGTAGGGTGAACACTGAAGCTTTCTTT
TRBD1	TRBV3-1/TRBV3-2	TRBJ2-1	-	CASSLLQGARGNEQFF	TGTGCCAGCAGCCTCTTACAGGGGGCGCGCGGCAATGAGCAGTTCTTC
TRBD2	TRBV30	TRBJ2-5	-	CAWSPRGGETQYF	TGTGCCTGGAGTCCCCGGGGAGGGGAGACCCAGTACTTC
TRBD1	TRBV5-1	TRBJ2-1	once	CASSFGTGTGTDEQFF	TGCGCCAGCAGCTTTGGGACCGGGACAGGGACCGATGAGCAGTTCTTC
TRBD2	TRBV29-1	TRBJ2-3	-	CSVVERLAGVGTQYF	TGCAGCGTTGTGGAACGGCTAGCGGGGGTGGGTACGCAGTATTTT
TRBD1	TRBV7-3	TRBJ1-1	once	CASSSGQGAMNTEAFF	TGTGCCAGCAGCTCAGGACAGGGGGCTATGAACACTGAAGCTTTCTTT